This TCR beta chain came from a study of Ad26.COV2.S vaccination and SARS-CoV-2 variants. The wider study: Doses of Ad26.COV2.S were injected into muscle once or twice, 56 days apart.

Treatment indicated: roughly 19 received Ad26.COV2.S at low or high dose, single or two shots; about 5 received placebo; per-sample allocation not given. Sampling was performed 63 days after the first vaccine or placebo injection. Measured with immunoSEQ multiplex PCR; TCRdb has only the in-frame clones, and not every one. The data hold hundreds of thousands of clones, with 70% to 90% observed a single time. Findings of the study overall: Among vaccine recipients, spike-specific TCR breadth exceeded that of placebo recipients.

The CDR3 loop spans 16 amino acids. The germline V and J ends were trimmed by 5 bases and 3 bases, with 17 bases remaining between them. Per the germline V gene, CDR1 is LNHDA and CDR2 is SQIVND (reference sequence). This clone has only one observation. Its antigen is unidentified. This chain uses TRBV19 with TRBJ1-3; a weak D match, TRBD1 (5 bases). The source of this sequence is a person between 18 and 59 years old who received the Ad26.COV2.S COVID-19 vaccine or a placebo. This sample comprised peripheral blood, obtained in a trial of Ad26.COV2.S vaccine versus placebo. CDR3 in amino acids: CASSAKTEGIGNTIYF. The CDR3 DNA reads as TGTGCCAGTAGTGCAAAGACGGAGGGGATTGGAAACACCATATATTTT.